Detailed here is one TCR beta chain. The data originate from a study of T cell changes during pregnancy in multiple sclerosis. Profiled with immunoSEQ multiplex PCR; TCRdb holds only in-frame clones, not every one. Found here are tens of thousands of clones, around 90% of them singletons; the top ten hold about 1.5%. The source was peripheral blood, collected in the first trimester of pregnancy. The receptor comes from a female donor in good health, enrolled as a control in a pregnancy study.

CDR3 region: CASKYIAYTDTQYF. The CDR3 DNA sequence: TGTGCCAGCAAATATATAGCGTACACAGATACGCAGTATTTT. This sequence joins TRBV7-8 and TRBJ2-3; D perhaps matches TRBD2 (5 bases). Between the trimmed V and J ends, which lost 7 bases and 2 bases, there was a span of 13 bases. Germline CDR1 and CDR2: SGHVS and FQNEAQ. This CDR3 is 14 amino acids long.